The 17 T cell receptor beta chains below all came from one sample that was sequenced in a study of blood T cell repertoires in COVID-19. Sequencing used immunoSEQ multiplex PCR; TCRdb keeps in-frame clones, though not all of them. This repertoire shows 100,000 to 150,000 clones, 55% to 70% found once; its top ten account for 2% to 2.5%. Sequenced sample: peripheral blood. Receptor source: a woman aged 70 to 79 with acute or convalescent COVID-19.

The V gene is TRBV18, the J gene TRBJ2-2; 16 positions match TRBD2. J lost 0 bases, V lost 1 base, and 8 bases had no gene match. The germline gives CDR1 KGHSH, CDR2 LQKENI. This CDR3 has 21 residues. The CDR3 DNA is TGTGCCAGCTCACCACTCCCGGGACTAGCGGGAGGGCCCACGAACACCGGGGAGCTGTTTTTT. Translated: CASSPLPGLAGGPTNTGELFF.

The rearrangement uses TRBV9 and TRBJ1-2, with 9 bases matching TRBD1. With 0 bases clipped from V and 5 bases from J, the junction kept 8 bases outside the gene matches. Germline CDR1 is SGDLS and CDR2 is YYNGEE. CDR3 length: 16 residues. The CDR3 DNA is TGTGCCAGCAGCGTAGCTAGGACAGGGGCTCTTTATGGCTACACCTTC. Translation: CASSVARTGALYGYTF.

The chain uses TRBV12-5 and TRBJ2-2, with D perhaps matching TRBD2 (6 bases). V lost 7 bases and J 6 bases, leaving 18 bases between the germline ends. The germline CDR1 and CDR2 sequences are LGHNT and FRNRAP. The CDR3 is 15 amino acids. DNA for the CDR3: TGTGCTAGTGCCATAACCCCTTCGGGAGCCGGGGAGCTGTTTTTT. It yields the protein CASAITPSGAGELFF.

This clone was picked up many times. The CDR3 sequence is CASSIKQGYEQYF. The DNA for the CDR3 is TGTGCCAGTAGTATAAAACAGGGTTACGAGCAGTACTTC. The gene calls are TRBV19 and TRBJ2-7; possibly TRBD1 for D (6 bases). With 2 bases removed from V and 4 bases from J, the gap between germline ends came to 9 bases. The CDR3 covers 13 residues. CDR1 and CDR2 (germline): LNHDA, SQIVND (reference sequence). The full variable domain, its missing parts supplied by reference TRBV19 and TRBJ2-7, is DGGITQSPKYLFRKEGQNVTLSCEQNLNHDAMYWYRQDPGQGLRLIYYSQIVNDFQKGDIAEGYSVSREKKESFPLTVTSAQKNPTAFYLCASSIKQGYEQYFGPGTRLTVT.

The chain links TRBV28 to TRBJ1-6, with unresolved D. CDR3 length equals 12 residues. Germline CDR1 and CDR2: MDHEN and SYDVKM. Deletions cut 7 bases from V and 10 bases from J, with 11 bases between. This CDR3 is CASNGSGSPLHF. In nucleotides, the CDR3 is TGTGCCAGCAATGGGAGTGGCTCACCCCTCCACTTT. The complete variable domain, with remaining parts taken from reference TRBV28 and TRBJ1-6, reads DVKVTQSSRYLVKRTGEKVFLECVQDMDHENMFWYRQDPGLGLRLIYFSYDVKMKEKGDIPEGYSVSREKKERFSLILESASTNQTSMYLCASNGSGSPLHFGNGTRLTVT.

The V and J genes are TRBV7-2 and TRBJ1-1; 9 bases match TRBD1. The length of the CDR3 is 14 residues. The trim removed 5 bases at V and 8 bases at J, leaving 9 bases unmatched. In germline, CDR1 is SGHTA, CDR2 FQGNSA. Here the CDR3 DNA reads TGTGCCAGCAGCACCCCCGGGACAGGGAGAGAAGCTTTCTTT. Its translation: CASSTPGTGREAFF.

The chain combines TRBV5-1 with TRBJ2-3; 12 bases align to TRBD2. V shed 0 bases and J 7 bases; nucleotides not matched to a gene: 18. Germline values: CDR1 SGHRS, CDR2 YFSETQ. This CDR3 is built from 20 residues. The CDR3 is CASSLVRLAGGPLGYHTQYF. In DNA form, the CDR3 reads TGCGCCAGCAGCTTGGTCCGGCTAGCGGGGGGGCCCCTGGGGTACCATACGCAGTATTTT.

V gene TRBV11-2 combines with J gene TRBJ1-2; 9 bases align to TRBD1. The CDR3 is made up of 15 amino acids. The J segment lost 4 bases and the V segment lost 0 bases, leaving 3 bases of the junction unmatched. CDR1 and CDR2 from the germline V gene are SGHAT and FQNNGV. The CDR3 DNA sequence: TGTGCCAGCAGCTTAGATTGGGGACAGGGCTATGGCTACACCTTC. Translation: CASSLDWGQGYGYTF.

This clone was seen only once. The rearrangement links TRBV10-3 to TRBJ2-4; weak D call: TRBD2 (7 bases). The germline CDR1 and CDR2 sequences are ENHRY and SYGVKD. The CDR3 length is 16 residues. Trimming removed 0 bases from V and 0 bases from J, with 9 bases in between. The CDR3 nucleotides read TGTGCCATCAGTGAGTCGGGGGGGCGAGCCAAAAACATTCAGTACTTC. It specifies CAISESGGRAKNIQYF.

This rearrangement joins TRBV2 to TRBJ2-2; the D gene is possibly TRBD2 (5 bases). The CDR3 totals 14 residues. Trimming shortened V by 7 bases and J by 0 bases, and 9 bases separated the two germline ends. Germline V gene sequence: CDR1 SNHLY, CDR2 FYNNEI. The CDR3 nucleotides read TGTGCCAGCACTGAGGGCACGAACACCGGGGAGCTGTTTTTT. Its protein is CASTEGTNTGELFF.

As regards this clone: The junction differs from germline at one of its ends, possibly a read error. The chain carries TRBV4-1 and TRBJ2-7; tentatively, D is TRBD1 (6 bases). The CDR3 covers 14 residues. Germline loops: CDR1 MGHRA, CDR2 YSYEKL. Here the CDR3 reads CASSQEMDRDKSHF. The CDR3 DNA follows: TGCGCCAGCAGCCAAGAGATGGACCGGGACAAATCGCACTTC.

The chain uses TRBV7-7 and TRBJ1-4, with 11 bases fitting TRBD1. The CDR3 totals 15 residues. CDR1 SSHAT and CDR2 FNYEAQ come from the germline V gene (reference sequence). The ends lost 5 bases at V and 8 bases at J; junction bases unmatched: 7. This chain's CDR3 is CASSPGQGAREKLFF. CDR3 sequence (DNA): TGTGCCAGCAGCCCAGGACAGGGGGCTAGAGAAAAACTGTTTTTT.

The rearrangement uses TRBV7-8 and TRBJ2-7, with 7 positions matching TRBD2. J lost 5 bases, V lost 5 bases, and 9 bases had no gene match. Germline CDR1 is SGHVS and CDR2 is FQNEAQ. CDR3 length equals 14 residues. The CDR3 coding sequence is TGTGCCAGCAGCCCAGCGGGGCTGGGGAACGAGCAGTACTTC. This encodes CASSPAGLGNEQYF.

The rearrangement uses TRBV5-1 and TRBJ2-7; tentative D call: TRBD1 (5 bases). Deletions cut 0 bases from V and 5 bases from J, with 9 bases between. The CDR3 covers 13 residues. Germline values: CDR1 SGHRS, CDR2 YFSETQ. CDR3 sequence reads: CASSLASGNEQYF. In DNA, the CDR3 is TGCGCCAGCAGCTTGGCGTCAGGGAACGAGCAGTACTTC.

V and J are TRBV7-2 and TRBJ1-2; D gene unclear. CDR1 is SGHTA and CDR2 is FQGNSA in the germline V gene. CDR3 length equals 13 residues. V was cut by 1 base and J by 3 bases, with 6 bases left in between. The CDR3 spells CASSLEQYYGYTF. As DNA, the CDR3 is TGTGCCAGCAGCTTAGAACAGTACTATGGCTACACCTTC.

The chain joins TRBV6-5 to TRBJ1-2, with 11 nucleotides matching TRBD1. V trimming: 8 bases; J trimming: 4 bases; junction bases outside the gene matches: 9. This CDR3 has 15 residues. Germline V gene data show CDR1 as MNHEY and CDR2 as SVGAGI. The CDR3, as DNA: TGTGCCAGCCGCACTGGGGGGACAGGGGGCTATGGCTACACCTTC. This gives the protein CASRTGGTGGYGYTF.

This clone was seen more than once but under ten times. The rearrangement joins TRBV19 to TRBJ2-6, with TRBD2 matching 7 bases. The J segment lost 2 bases and the V segment lost 3 bases, leaving 7 bases of the junction unmatched. CDR1 and CDR2 from the germline V gene are LNHDA and SQIVND (reference sequence). CDR3 length: 17 residues. The CDR3 bases are TGTGCCAGTAGTATGGGAGGGAGGGGAACTGGGGCCAACGTCCTGACTTTC. Translating gives CASSMGGRGTGANVLTF.